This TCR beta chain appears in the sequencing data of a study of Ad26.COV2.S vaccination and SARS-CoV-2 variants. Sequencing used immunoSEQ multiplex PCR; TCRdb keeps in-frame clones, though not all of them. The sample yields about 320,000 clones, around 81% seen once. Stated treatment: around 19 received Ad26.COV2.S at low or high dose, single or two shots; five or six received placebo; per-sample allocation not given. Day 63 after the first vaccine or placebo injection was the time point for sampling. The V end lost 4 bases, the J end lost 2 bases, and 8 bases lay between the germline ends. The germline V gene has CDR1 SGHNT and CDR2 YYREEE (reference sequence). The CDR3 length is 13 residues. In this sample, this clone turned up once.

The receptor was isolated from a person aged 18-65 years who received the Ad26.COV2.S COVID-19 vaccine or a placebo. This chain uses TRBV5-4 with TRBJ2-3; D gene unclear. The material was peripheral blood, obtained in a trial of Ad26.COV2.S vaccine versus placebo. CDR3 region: CASSVDSTDTQYF. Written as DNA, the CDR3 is TGTGCCAGCAGCGTCGACTCCACAGATACGCAGTATTTT.